This T cell receptor (beta chain) was obtained from a study of shared clonotypes between healthy human individuals. The naive CD8 population came from CD45RO-negative cells selected for CCR7, without terminally differentiated effector memory CD45RA+ cells. With 0 bases clipped from V and 8 bases from J, the junction kept 4 bases outside the gene matches. This CDR3 is built from 14 residues. The germline gives CDR1 SGHRS, CDR2 YFSETQ. Sequenced by immunoSEQ multiplex PCR; TCRdb stores in-frame clones only, minus some. The table has 1.5 million to 2.5 million clones, about 95% seen once. This clone appeared a single time.

The chain combines TRBV5-1 with TRBJ2-2; 7 nucleotides match TRBD1. The sequence derives from a man aged 18 to 29 in good health. The specimen was naive CD8+ T cells sorted from blood. The CDR3 nucleotides read TGCGCCAGCAGCTTGGGACAGGGTCTAGGGGAGCTGTTTTTT. Amino acid sequence: CASSLGQGLGELFF.